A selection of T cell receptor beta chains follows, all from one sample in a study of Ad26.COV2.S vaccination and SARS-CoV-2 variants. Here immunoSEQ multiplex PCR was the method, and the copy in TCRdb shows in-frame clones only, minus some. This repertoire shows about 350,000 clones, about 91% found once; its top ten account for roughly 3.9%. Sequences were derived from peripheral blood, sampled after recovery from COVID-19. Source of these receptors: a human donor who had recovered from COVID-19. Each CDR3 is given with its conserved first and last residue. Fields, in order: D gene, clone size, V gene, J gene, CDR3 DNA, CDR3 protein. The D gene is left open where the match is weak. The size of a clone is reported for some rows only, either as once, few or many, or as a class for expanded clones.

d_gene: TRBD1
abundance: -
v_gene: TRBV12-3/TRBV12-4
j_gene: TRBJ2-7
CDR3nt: TGTGCCAGCAGTTTAGGGACAGGCTACGAGCAGTACTTC
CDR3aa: CASSLGTGYEQYF

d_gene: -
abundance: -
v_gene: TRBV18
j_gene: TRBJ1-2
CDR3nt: TGTGCCAGCTCACCGGACAGCTATGGCTACACCTTC
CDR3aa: CASSPDSYGYTF

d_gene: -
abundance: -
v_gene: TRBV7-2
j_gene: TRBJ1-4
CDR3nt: TGTGCCAGCAGCTCCAGGGGTAGGGCTAATGAAAAACTGTTTTTT
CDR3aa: CASSSRGRANEKLFF

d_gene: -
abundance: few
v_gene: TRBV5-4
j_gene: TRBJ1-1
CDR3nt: TGTGCCAGCAGCTTGGCCTATGGGGGTGTCACTGAAGCTTTCTTT
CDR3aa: CASSLAYGGVTEAFF

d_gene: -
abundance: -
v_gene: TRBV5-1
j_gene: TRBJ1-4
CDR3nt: TGCGCCAGCAGCTTCAGGGGACCGAAAATAACAACTAATGAAAAACTGTTTTTT
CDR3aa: CASSFRGPKITTNEKLFF

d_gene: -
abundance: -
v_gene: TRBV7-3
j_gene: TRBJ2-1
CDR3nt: TGTGCCAGCAGCTCCCAGCCCTACAATGAGCAGTTCTTC
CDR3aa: CASSSQPYNEQFF

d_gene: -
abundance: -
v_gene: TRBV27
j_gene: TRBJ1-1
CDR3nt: TGTGCCAGCAGTTTATCTTATCTCGGGGACACTGAAGCTTTCTTT
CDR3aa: CASSLSYLGDTEAFF

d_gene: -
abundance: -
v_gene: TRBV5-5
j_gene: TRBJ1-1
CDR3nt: TGTGCCAGCAGCTGGGACCCACCGAACACTGAAGCTTTCTTT
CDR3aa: CASSWDPPNTEAFF

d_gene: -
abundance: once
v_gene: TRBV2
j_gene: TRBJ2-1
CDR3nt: TGTGCCAGCGGGAGAGAAAGGGGGGCCTACAATGAGCAGTTCTTC
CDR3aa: CASGRERGAYNEQFF

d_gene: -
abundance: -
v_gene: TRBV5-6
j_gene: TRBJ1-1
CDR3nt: TGTGCCAGCAGCTTTCTACAGAAATCTGAAGCTTTCTTT
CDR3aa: CASSFLQKSEAFF

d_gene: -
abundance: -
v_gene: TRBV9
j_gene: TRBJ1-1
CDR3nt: TGTGCCAGCAGCGTAGATTTACCGGGCGGGGTGAACACTGAAGCTTTCTTT
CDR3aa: CASSVDLPGGVNTEAFF

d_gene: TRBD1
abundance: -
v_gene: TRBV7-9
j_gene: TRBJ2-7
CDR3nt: TGTGCCAGCAGCTTAGCCTTTGGGACAGGTGAGGCCTACGAGCAGTACTTC
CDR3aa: CASSLAFGTGEAYEQYF

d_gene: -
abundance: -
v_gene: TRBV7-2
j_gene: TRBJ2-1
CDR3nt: TGTGCCAGCAGCTTAATCCAGGGGATGTATGAGCAGTTCTTC
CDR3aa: CASSLIQGMYEQFF